The source of this T cell receptor beta chain is a study of control samples from healthy donors and cancer patients. The method was immunoSEQ multiplex PCR; TCRdb's version includes in-frame clones alone and lacks a portion of them. The sample shows around 140,000 clones, nearly 90% of them seen only once. This clone has just one count. The CDR3 has 11 amino acids. Germline V gene data show CDR1 as MNHEY and CDR2 as SMNVEV (reference sequence). V dropped 8 bases and J dropped 4 bases, with 8 bases sitting between them. Sequencing input: PBMCs. This receptor was identified in a man aged 50-60 years with head and neck cancer. The chain couples TRBV27 to TRBJ1-1; no firm D call. The CDR3 DNA is TGTGCCAGCGCGTGGGGCACTGAAGCTTTCTTT. It translates to CASAWGTEAFF.